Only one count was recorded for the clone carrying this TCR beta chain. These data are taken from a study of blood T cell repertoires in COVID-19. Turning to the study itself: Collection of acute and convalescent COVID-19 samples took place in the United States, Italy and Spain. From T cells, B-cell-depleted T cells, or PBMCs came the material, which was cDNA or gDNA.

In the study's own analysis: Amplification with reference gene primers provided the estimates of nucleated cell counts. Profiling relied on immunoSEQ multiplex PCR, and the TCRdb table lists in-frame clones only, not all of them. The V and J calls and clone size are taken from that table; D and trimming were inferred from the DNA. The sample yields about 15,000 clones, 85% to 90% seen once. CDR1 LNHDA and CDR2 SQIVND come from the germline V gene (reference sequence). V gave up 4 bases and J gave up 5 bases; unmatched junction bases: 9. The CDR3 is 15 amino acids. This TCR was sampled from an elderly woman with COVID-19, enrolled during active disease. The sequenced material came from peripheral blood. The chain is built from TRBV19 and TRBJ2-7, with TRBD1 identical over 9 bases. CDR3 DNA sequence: TGTGCCAGTAGTAGCGTACAGGGGGCGGTGGACGAGCAGTACTTC. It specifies CASSSVQGAVDEQYF.